The rows below give T cell receptor beta chains drawn from one sample of a study of T cell responses to AZD1222 COVID-19 vaccine. Assay used: immunoSEQ multiplex PCR; TCRdb lists only in-frame clones, some missing. The repertoire holds about 70,000 clones, with roughly 84% as singletons. Specimen: peripheral blood, collected on day 0 of AZD1222 vaccination. The receptors were sampled from an adult in good health. Both conserved end residues are part of each CDR3. The D gene is left open where the match is weak. Part of the rows lack a size; the others show once, few, many or a class for expanded clones.

>TRBJ2-7|TRBV4-2|-|-
CASSQEKGTNYEQYF
TGTGCCAGCAGCCAAGAGAAGGGGACAAACTACGAGCAGTACTTC
>TRBJ1-1|TRBV28|-|TRBD1
CASLNAGGVPEAFF
TGTGCCAGCTTAAATGCAGGGGGGGTCCCTGAAGCTTTCTTT
>TRBJ1-1|TRBV4-1|-|-
CASSPTKNTEAFF
TGCGCCAGCAGCCCAACAAAGAACACTGAAGCTTTCTTT
>TRBJ1-4|TRBV18|-|-
CASSPFEATNEKLFF
TGTGCCAGCTCGCCCTTCGAAGCAACTAATGAAAAACTGTTTTTT
>TRBJ1-1|TRBV12-3/TRBV12-4|-|TRBD1
CASSSGQLIEAFF
TGTGCCAGCAGTTCGGGACAGCTAATTGAAGCTTTCTTT
>TRBJ1-5|TRBV5-5|once|-
CASSSGHPTKNQPQHF
TGTGCCAGCAGCTCGGGGCACCCGACGAAGAATCAGCCCCAGCATTTT
>TRBJ1-1|TRBV18|-|TRBD1
CASTPGGGTEAFF
TGTGCCAGCACGCCAGGGGGCGGGACTGAAGCTTTCTTT
>TRBJ1-1|TRBV7-2|-|-
CASSLGQQTEAFF
TGTGCCAGCAGCTTAGGACAGCAAACTGAAGCTTTCTTT
>TRBJ1-1|TRBV2|-|-
CASRRGGTEAFF
TGTGCCAGCAGGAGAGGTGGAACTGAAGCTTTCTTT
>TRBJ2-1|TRBV4-3|few|-
CASSQNQQAFGNEQFF
TGCGCCAGCAGCCAAAACCAACAGGCTTTTGGGAATGAGCAGTTCTTC
>TRBJ1-3|TRBV6-5|-|TRBD1
CASSYSAGGGDTIYF
TGTGCCAGCAGTTACTCCGCAGGGGGTGGGGACACCATATATTTT
>TRBJ1-1|TRBV7-8|-|-
CASSKGGTGNTEAFF
TGTGCCAGCAGCAAGGGGGGAACAGGGAACACTGAAGCTTTCTTT
>TRBJ2-6|TRBV7-3|once|-
CASNTGSSGANVLTF
TGTGCCAGCAACACAGGGAGCTCTGGGGCCAACGTCCTGACTTTC
>TRBJ2-1|TRBV5-1|-|-
CASSLGDIYNEQFF
TGCGCCAGCAGCTTGGGGGACATCTACAATGAGCAGTTCTTC
>TRBJ2-1|TRBV9|-|TRBD2
CASSVGGEGNEQFF
TGTGCCAGCAGCGTAGGAGGGGAGGGCAATGAGCAGTTCTTC
>TRBJ1-5|TRBV6-2/TRBV6-3|few|-
CASSSPGEGNQPQHF
TGTGCCAGCAGCTCCCCCGGGGAGGGCAATCAGCCCCAGCATTTT
>TRBJ2-5|TRBV18|-|TRBD2
CASSPLLAGGLKETQYF
TGTGCCAGCTCACCTCTGCTAGCGGGGGGCCTTAAAGAGACCCAGTACTTC
>TRBJ1-6|TRBV3-1/TRBV3-2|medium-sized|TRBD1
CASSQVGTGGFSPLHF
TGTGCCAGCAGCCAAGTGGGGACAGGGGGGTTTTCACCCCTCCACTTT
>TRBJ1-5|TRBV12-3/TRBV12-4|-|-
CASSSGLGQPQHF
TGTGCCAGCAGTTCAGGCCTGGGGCAGCCCCAGCATTTT
>TRBJ2-6|TRBV28|once|-
CASWSFSGANVLTF
TGTGCCAGCTGGTCTTTCTCTGGGGCCAACGTCCTGACTTTC
>TRBJ1-1|TRBV10-3|-|-
CAISEEQGRTEAFF
TGTGCCATCAGCGAAGAACAGGGCCGCACTGAAGCTTTCTTT
>TRBJ1-5|TRBV19|-|-
CASSYQGGNQPQHF
TGTGCCAGTAGTTATCAGGGAGGTAATCAGCCCCAGCATTTT
>TRBJ1-5|TRBV6-2/TRBV6-3|-|TRBD1
CASSGRTGVSNQPQHF
TGTGCCAGCAGCGGACGAACAGGGGTCAGCAATCAGCCCCAGCATTTT
>TRBJ1-5|TRBV30|-|-
CAWSASAARPQHF
TGTGCCTGGAGTGCATCCGCTGCTCGGCCCCAGCATTTT
>TRBJ2-3|TRBV5-4|-|-
CASSLLLSTDTQYF
TGTGCCAGCAGCTTGCTTCTTAGCACAGATACGCAGTATTTT
>TRBJ1-2|TRBV27|-|TRBD1
CASSLFGTGGYYGYTF
TGTGCCAGCAGTTTATTCGGGACAGGGGGCTACTATGGCTACACCTTC
>TRBJ2-7|TRBV15|-|-
CATSRGPAMGSYEQYF
TGTGCCACCAGCAGGGGTCCCGCGATGGGCTCCTACGAGCAGTACTTC
>TRBJ2-7|TRBV6-5|-|-
CASSYSHNEQYF
TGTGCCAGCAGTTACTCCCACAACGAGCAGTACTTC
>TRBJ2-6|TRBV15|once|-
CATSTYRVAGANVLTF
TGTGCCACCAGCACGTACAGGGTTGCTGGGGCCAACGTCCTGACTTTC